The 30 T cell receptor beta chains presented below share a single source sample, sequenced in a study of beta chain features in type 1 diabetes. Reverse transcribing all isolated RNA meant expressed TCRB transcripts were sequenced. Produced via immunoSEQ multiplex PCR; TCRdb's table is partial and in-frame only. Counted here are about 340,000 clones, around 8% occurring once; the ten biggest clones make up 0.44%. Specimen: central memory CD4+ T cells from blood. These receptors came from a woman between 18 and 29 years old in good health.

This clone was seen a few times. A read error may explain this, as a much larger clone is one base away. V usage is TRBV2 and J usage is TRBJ2-7, with D perhaps matching TRBD2 (5 bases). The CDR3 runs to 12 residues. Trimming pared 6 bases from V and 0 bases from J, leaving 6 bases between. Per germline, CDR1 SNHLY and CDR2 FYNNEI. The CDR3 DNA follows: TGTGCCAGCAGCCGGGACTCCTACGAGCAGTACTTC. This sequence encodes CASSRDSYEQYF.

A few counts support this clone. The gene calls are TRBV7-2 and TRBJ2-7; no reliable D call. V lost 5 bases and J lost 3, with 14 bases in between. Germline CDR1 is SGHTA and CDR2 is FQGNSA. The CDR3 covers 14 residues. CDR3 nucleotides: TGTGCCAGCAGCCTGACGGATGGTGGCTACGAGCAGTACTTC. This codes for CASSLTDGGYEQYF.

This clone was observed a few times. The gene calls are TRBV7-6 and TRBJ2-5, with 8 bases lining up with TRBD2. The germline V gene has CDR1 SGHVS and CDR2 FNYEAQ. V shed 1 base and J 5 bases; nucleotides not matched to a gene: 3. The CDR3 spans 14 residues. Written as DNA, the CDR3 is TGTGCCAGCAGCTTAGGGTCGGGAGGGGAGACCCAGTACTTC. Translating it yields CASSLGSGGETQYF.

Only a few counts were recorded for this clone. The chain couples TRBV7-3 to TRBJ1-2; D is uncertain. The ends were cut back, 2 bases at V and 2 bases at J, with 12 bases in the middle. Germline loops: CDR1 SGHTA, CDR2 FQGTGA. CDR3 length equals 15 residues. The CDR3 DNA reads as TGTGCCAGCAGCTTAGGAGGGAATAGAAACTATGGCTACACCTTC. Protein: CASSLGGNRNYGYTF. Variable domain in full (rest from reference TRBV7-3 and TRBJ1-2): GAGVSQTPSNKVTEKGKYVELRCDPISGHTALYWYRQSLGQGPEFLIYFQGTGAADDSGLPNDRFFAVRPEGSVSTLKIQRTERGDSAVYLCASSLGGNRNYGYTFGSGTRLTVV.

This clone occurred a few times. The rearrangement uses TRBV19 and TRBJ1-2; 7 bases agree with TRBD1. After removal of 9 bases from V and 2 bases from J, the junction contained 3 bases not matched to a gene. The V gene's germline CDR1 is LNHDA and CDR2 SQIVND (reference sequence). The CDR3 length is 12 residues. CDR3 region: CASRDRNYGYTF. Here the CDR3 DNA reads TGTGCCAGCCGGGACAGAAACTATGGCTACACCTTC.

The V call is TRBV6-6, the J call TRBJ2-7; 9 bases agree with TRBD2. Germline trimming cut 3 bases from V and 4 bases from J; bases unmatched to any gene: 4. The CDR3 has 14 residues. CDR1 and CDR2 (germline): MNHNY, SVGAGI (reference sequence). Written as DNA, the CDR3 is TGTGCCAGCAGTTATAGCGGGAGCAGGTACGAGCAGTACTTC. It encodes CASSYSGSRYEQYF.

This clone was recorded a few times. The rearrangement uses TRBV27 and TRBJ2-2, with D maybe TRBD2 (5 bases). Trimming left V 7 bases short and J 1 base short, with 10 bases between. Looked up from germline, CDR1 is MNHEY and CDR2 is SMNVEV (reference sequence). The CDR3 sequence is 14 residues long. In nucleotides, the CDR3 is TGTGCCAGCAAGAAAGCGGAGAACACCGGGGAGCTGTTTTTT. This encodes CASKKAENTGELFF.

The V and J genes are TRBV28 and TRBJ1-5; no definite D call. This CDR3 spans 14 amino acids. CDR1 is MDHEN, CDR2 SYDVKM, per germline. The V end lost 7 bases, the J end lost 4 bases, and 14 bases lay between the germline ends. CDR3 nucleotides: TGTGCCAGCAATTTCGCCGCCGGGAATCAGCCCCAGCATTTT. Translated, it gives CASNFAAGNQPQHF.

This clone was picked up a small number of times. The V call is TRBV4-3, the J call TRBJ1-1, with D unclear. CDR3 size: 16 residues. Germline V lookup: CDR1 LGHNA, CDR2 YSLEER. Between the trimmed V and J ends, which lost 0 bases and 1 base, there was a span of 12 bases. The CDR3: CASSQDPGRGNTEAFF. The CDR3 DNA is TGCGCCAGCAGCCAAGATCCCGGTCGGGGGAACACTGAAGCTTTCTTT.

The chain is built from TRBV6-1 and TRBJ2-3, with TRBD1 identical over 8 bases. Per the germline V gene, CDR1 is MNHNS and CDR2 is SASEGT. J lost 4 bases, V lost 5 bases, and 5 bases had no gene match. The CDR3 loop spans 14 amino acids. The CDR3 loop reads CASSQDRAADTQYF. In DNA form, the CDR3 reads TGTGCCAGCAGTCAGGACAGGGCCGCAGATACGCAGTATTTT.

The chain employs TRBV7-2 and TRBJ2-7; D is unresolved. Trimming left V 1 base short and J 5 bases short, with 9 bases between. The length of the CDR3 is 13 residues. Looked up from germline, CDR1 is SGHTA and CDR2 is FQGNSA. CDR3 residues: CASSLDSLNEQYF. The CDR3 DNA reads TGTGCCAGCAGCTTAGACAGTTTAAACGAGCAGTACTTC.

This clone was detected a few times. The chain has TRBV6-5 and TRBJ1-1; 8 positions agree with TRBD1. CDR3 length: 14 amino acids. V trimming: 6 bases; J trimming: 4 bases; junction bases outside the gene matches: 7. CDR1 is MNHEY and CDR2 is SVGAGI in the germline V gene. CDR3 protein: CASSFDRGGTEAFF. CDR3 bases: TGTGCCAGCAGCTTCGACAGGGGTGGCACTGAAGCTTTCTTT.

The sample holds many counts of this clone. This chain uses TRBV6-6 with TRBJ1-2; D gene ambiguous. Trimming took 0 bases from V and 5 from J, leaving 13 bases between them. Germline loops: CDR1 MNHNY, CDR2 SVGAGI (reference sequence). This CDR3 region has 15 residues. The CDR3, as DNA: TGTGCCAGCAGTTACTCGGCTCAGGAATCTTATGGCTACACCTTC. This codes for CASSYSAQESYGYTF.

This clone occurred a few times. The CDR3, as DNA: TGCGCCAGCAGCCTCGGGCTAGCTGAGCCTTACAATGAGCAGTTCTTC. It codes for CASSLGLAEPYNEQFF. The genes are TRBV5-1 and TRBJ2-1, with D tentatively TRBD2 (5 bases). V was trimmed by 4 bases and J by 4 bases, leaving 18 bases between them. Per the germline V gene, CDR1 is SGHRS and CDR2 is YFSETQ. CDR3 size: 16 residues.

This clone was observed a handful of times. The chain combines TRBV7-8 with TRBJ2-1; a possible D gene is TRBD2 (6 bases). The CDR3 runs 16 residues. Trimming removed 0 bases from V and 4 bases from J, with 13 bases in between. Germline CDR1 SGHVS, CDR2 FQNEAQ. DNA of the CDR3: TGTGCCAGCAGCTTAGCTAGGGACTCGTTATACAATGAGCAGTTCTTC. The encoded protein is CASSLARDSLYNEQFF.

This clone was detected only a few times. The V call is TRBV4-1, the J call TRBJ2-1; the match to TRBD2 covers 13 bases. After removal of 0 bases from V and 12 bases from J, the junction contained 17 bases not matched to a gene. CDR1 is MGHRA and CDR2 is YSYEKL in the germline V gene. The CDR3 has 19 residues. DNA for the CDR3: TGCGCCAGCAGCCAAGATCGGACTAGCGGGAGTTTGGTAGGTTTGCTGCAGTTCTTC. This codes for CASSQDRTSGSLVGLLQFF.

This clone was found many times. CDR3 nucleotide sequence: TGTGCCAGCAGCTCGTCGACAGGGGTGGGCACCGGGGAGCTGTTTTTT. It specifies CASSSSTGVGTGELFF. The V and J genes are TRBV7-8 and TRBJ2-2; 8 bases align to TRBD1. Germline CDR1 and CDR2: SGHVS and FQNEAQ. The ends lost 4 bases at V and 4 bases at J; junction bases unmatched: 8. The CDR3 length is 16 residues. Supplemented by reference TRBV7-8 and TRBJ2-2, the full variable domain reads GAGVSQSPRYKVAKRGQDVALRCDPISGHVSLFWYQQALGQGPEFLTYFQNEAQLDKSGLPSDRFFAERPEGSVSTLKIQRTQQEDSAVYLCASSSSTGVGTGELFFGEGSRLTVL.

This clone occurred a few times. V is TRBV25-1 and J is TRBJ2-7; D call uncertain. The CDR3 is made up of 11 amino acids. V was cut by 4 bases and J by 5 bases, with 6 bases left in between. From germline, CDR1 is MGHDK and CDR2 SYGVNS. The CDR3 sequence is CASSAVHEQYF. The CDR3 DNA sequence: TGTGCCAGCAGTGCAGTTCACGAGCAGTACTTC.

The V gene is TRBV6-5, the J gene TRBJ1-5; D is uncertain. Germline V gene data show CDR1 as MNHEY and CDR2 as SVGAGI. Trimming pared 0 bases from V and 3 bases from J, leaving 3 bases between. The CDR3 contains 13 residues. The CDR3 here is CASSYSYNQPQHF. CDR3 in DNA: TGTGCCAGCAGTTACTCGTACAATCAGCCCCAGCATTTT.

This clone has more than one count but fewer than ten. The rearrangement uses TRBV11-2 and TRBJ2-3, with a tentative D call TRBD1 (6 bases). CDR1 SGHAT and CDR2 FQNNGV come from the germline V gene. This CDR3 has 15 residues. The ends were cut back, 2 bases at V and 6 bases at J, with 15 bases in the middle. The CDR3 region has the DNA TGTGCCAGCAGCTTAAACCCATCTACAGGGGATACGCAGTATTTT. The encoded protein is CASSLNPSTGDTQYF. The variable domain in full, completed from reference TRBV11-2 and TRBJ2-3, reads EAGVAQSPRYKIIEKRQSVAFWCNPISGHATLYWYQQILGQGPKLLIQFQNNGVVDDSQLPKDRFSAERLKGVDSTLKIQPAKLEDSAVYLCASSLNPSTGDTQYFGPGTRLTVL.

The rearrangement links TRBV10-3 to TRBJ2-3; the match to TRBD1 covers 9 bases. The ends lost 6 bases at V and 0 bases at J; junction bases unmatched: 16. The CDR3 has 19 amino acids. CDR1 is ENHRY, CDR2 SYGVKD, per germline. CDR3 residues: CAIRQSHGGTGPSTDTQYF. CDR3 nucleotides: TGTGCCATCAGACAAAGTCACGGGGGGACAGGGCCTAGCACAGATACGCAGTATTTT.

In this sample, this clone turned up a few times. The rearrangement joins TRBV11-2 to TRBJ1-2; D perhaps matches TRBD1 (6 bases). Germline loops: CDR1 SGHAT, CDR2 FQNNGV. V gave up 5 bases and J gave up 0 bases, with 7 bases separating them. CDR3 size: 13 residues. CDR3 amino acids: CASSGTTNYGYTF. DNA for the CDR3: TGTGCCAGCAGCGGGACAACTAACTATGGCTACACCTTC.

This clone came up a few times. The V and J genes are TRBV15 and TRBJ2-1; no reliable D call. V was trimmed by 0 bases and J by 6 bases, leaving 6 bases between them. This CDR3 has 13 amino acids. The V gene's germline CDR1 is LNHNV and CDR2 YYDKDF (reference sequence). CDR3 nucleotides: TGTGCCACCAGCAGAGAGGCTATCAATGAGCAGTTCTTC. Protein sequence: CATSREAINEQFF.

This clone turned up a few times. Distinct nucleotide sequences in the sample also encode this CDR3. The genes are TRBV5-1 and TRBJ2-1; TRBD2 aligns across 8 bases. Germline V lookup: CDR1 SGHRS, CDR2 YFSETQ. This CDR3 spans 14 amino acids. V lost 0 bases to trimming and J lost 7 bases; unmatched junction nucleotides: 3. The CDR3 is CASSLGGTRNEQFF. CDR3 DNA sequence: TGCGCCAGCAGCTTGGGTGGGACTAGAAATGAGCAGTTCTTC.

This chain joins TRBV4-1 and TRBJ2-1, with D perhaps being TRBD1 or TRBD2 (6 bases each). The germline V gene encodes CDR1 MGHRA and CDR2 YSYEKL. This CDR3 is 13 amino acids long. Trimming pared 0 bases from V and 9 bases from J, leaving 9 bases between. The CDR3 region has the DNA TGCGCCAGCAGCCAAGACGGGGGCGGTGAGCAGTTCTTC. Amino acids: CASSQDGGGEQFF.

This clone came up a few times. The rearrangement links TRBV19 to TRBJ2-1; no firm D call. The V gene's germline CDR1 is LNHDA and CDR2 SQIVND (reference sequence). The V and J ends lost 4 bases and 5 bases respectively, with 18 bases between them. This CDR3 contains 16 residues. The CDR3 sequence: CASSKFSVVGDNEQFF. Written as DNA, the CDR3 is TGTGCCAGTAGTAAGTTTTCGGTCGTTGGGGACAATGAGCAGTTCTTC.

The chain joins TRBV29-1 to TRBJ2-1, with 7 bases fitting TRBD2. The V segment lost 3 bases and the J segment 4 bases; nucleotides outside the gene matches: 6. Germline V gene sequence: CDR1 SQVTM, CDR2 ANQGSEA. The CDR3 extends over 14 amino acids. For the CDR3, the DNA is TGCAGCGTTGACACTAGCGAAGGATACAATGAGCAGTTCTTC. Encoded protein: CSVDTSEGYNEQFF.

At least ten counts were recorded for this clone. This chain connects TRBV13 to TRBJ2-3; D unclear. Trimming left V 0 bases short and J 3 bases short, with 7 bases between. The CDR3 is 14 residues long. Germline lookup yields CDR1 PRHDT and CDR2 FYEKMQ (reference sequence). The CDR3 spells CASSLGGFTDTQYF. Here the CDR3 DNA reads TGTGCCAGCAGCTTAGGGGGTTTTACAGATACGCAGTATTTT.

This clone was recorded a few times. One base away lies a much larger clone, so this may be a sequencing read error. The V call is TRBV7-9, the J call TRBJ1-2, with D unresolved. This CDR3 comprises 11 residues. The germline V gene has CDR1 SEHNR and CDR2 FQNEAQ (reference sequence). Trimming took 5 bases from V and 5 from J, leaving 6 bases between them. In nucleotides, the CDR3 is TGTGCCAGCAGCCGGGAGTATGGCTACACCTTC. It translates to CASSREYGYTF.

For this clone: One end of the junction is discordant with germline, which a read error may explain. The chain uses TRBV28 and TRBJ2-7, with 14 bases that match TRBD2. The CDR3 is 16 amino acids. CDR1 MDHEN and CDR2 SYDVKM come from the germline V gene. The CDR3 reads CASSPGTSGRLGSWNF. CDR3 DNA sequence: TGTGCCAGCAGTCCTGGGACTAGCGGGAGATTGGGGAGTTGGAACTTC.